This TCR beta chain was obtained from a study of cytomegalovirus exposure and HLA in healthy donors. This PCR relied on a set of 60 Vbeta primers and 13 Jbeta primers. Study processing details: Later, an analysis found 75 million to 90 million unique TCR beta chains, and 8.5 million to 14 million of these were shared. Profiling relied on immunoSEQ multiplex PCR, and the TCRdb table lists in-frame clones only, not all of them. That table furnishes V, J and clone size, whereas the DNA furnished D and trimming. Among roughly 150,000 clones listed, around 83% were seen once. Sequenced: PBMCs. The sequence was collected from a man aged 25 to 45 in good health and CMV-seropositive.

This CDR3 reads CASTTPGDNEQFF. The CDR3 DNA sequence: TGTGCCAGCACGACGCCAGGGGACAATGAGCAGTTCTTC. The gene calls are TRBV4-2 and TRBJ2-1; maybe TRBD1 (6 bases). The V and J ends lost 7 bases and 5 bases respectively, with 12 bases between them. Looked up from germline, CDR1 is LGHNA and CDR2 is YNFKEQ. This CDR3 spans 13 amino acids.